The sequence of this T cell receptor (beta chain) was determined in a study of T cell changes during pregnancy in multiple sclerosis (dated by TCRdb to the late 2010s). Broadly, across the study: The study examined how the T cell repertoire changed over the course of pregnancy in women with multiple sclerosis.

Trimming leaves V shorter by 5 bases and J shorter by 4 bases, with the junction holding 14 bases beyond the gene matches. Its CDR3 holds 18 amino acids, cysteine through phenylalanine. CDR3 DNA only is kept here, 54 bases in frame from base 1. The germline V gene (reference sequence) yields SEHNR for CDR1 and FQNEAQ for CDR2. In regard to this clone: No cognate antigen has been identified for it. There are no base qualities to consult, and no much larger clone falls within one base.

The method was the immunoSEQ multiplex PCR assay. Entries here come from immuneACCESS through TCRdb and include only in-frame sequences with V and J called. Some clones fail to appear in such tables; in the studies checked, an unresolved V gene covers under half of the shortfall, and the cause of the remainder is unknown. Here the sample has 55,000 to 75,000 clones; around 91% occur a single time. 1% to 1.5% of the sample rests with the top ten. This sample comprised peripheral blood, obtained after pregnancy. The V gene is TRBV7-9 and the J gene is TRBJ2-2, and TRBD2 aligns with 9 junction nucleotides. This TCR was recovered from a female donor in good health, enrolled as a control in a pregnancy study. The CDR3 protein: CASSLFPSGALSTGELFF. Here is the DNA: TGTGCCAGCAGCCTCTTTCCTAGCGGGGCTTTGAGCACCGGGGAGCTGTTTTTT.